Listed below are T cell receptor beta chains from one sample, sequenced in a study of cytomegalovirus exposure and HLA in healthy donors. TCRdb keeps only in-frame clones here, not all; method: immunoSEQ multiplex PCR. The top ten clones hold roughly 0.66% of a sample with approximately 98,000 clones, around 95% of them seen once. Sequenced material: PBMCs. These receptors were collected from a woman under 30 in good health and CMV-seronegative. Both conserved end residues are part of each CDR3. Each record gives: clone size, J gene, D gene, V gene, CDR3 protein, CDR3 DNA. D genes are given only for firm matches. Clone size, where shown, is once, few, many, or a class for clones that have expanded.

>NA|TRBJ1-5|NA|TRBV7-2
CASSLRGNDQPQHF
TGTGCCAGCAGCTTAAGGGGGAATGATCAGCCCCAGCATTTT
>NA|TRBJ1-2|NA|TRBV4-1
CASSHTPGGIYGYTF
TGCGCCAGCAGCCACACCCCAGGAGGGATCTATGGCTACACCTTC
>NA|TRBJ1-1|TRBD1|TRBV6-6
CASSFAGQGRSAFF
TGTGCCAGCAGTTTCGCCGGACAGGGGCGGTCGGCTTTCTTT
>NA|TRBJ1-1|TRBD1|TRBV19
CASSSPGTADLNTEAFF
TGTGCCAGTAGTTCACCCGGGACAGCTGACCTGAACACTGAAGCTTTCTTT
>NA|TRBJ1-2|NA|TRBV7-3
CASSPFPGMDYGYTF
TGTGCCAGCAGCCCCTTCCCAGGGATGGACTATGGCTACACCTTC
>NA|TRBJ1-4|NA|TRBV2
CASRVPEAEKLFF
TGTGCCAGCAGAGTCCCCGAGGCGGAAAAACTGTTTTTT
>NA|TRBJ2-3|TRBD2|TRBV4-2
CASSQTPTSGGADTQYF
TGTGCCAGCAGTCAAACCCCGACTAGCGGGGGAGCAGATACGCAGTATTTT
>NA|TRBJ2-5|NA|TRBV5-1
CARFGRGQVQETQYF
TGCGCCAGATTTGGCAGGGGTCAGGTCCAAGAGACCCAGTACTTC
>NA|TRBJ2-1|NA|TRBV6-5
CASSPDWSSYNEQFF
TGTGCCAGCAGCCCCGACTGGAGCTCCTACAATGAGCAGTTCTTC
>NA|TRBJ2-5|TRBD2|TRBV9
CASSVASGLWETQYF
TGTGCCAGCAGCGTAGCTAGCGGCCTTTGGGAGACCCAGTACTTC
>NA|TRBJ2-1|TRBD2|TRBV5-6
CASSPYSGVTYNEQFF
TGTGCCAGCAGTCCCTATAGCGGGGTGACCTACAATGAGCAGTTCTTC
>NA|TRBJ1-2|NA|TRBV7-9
CASSFNNYGYTF
TGTGCCAGCAGCTTTAATAACTATGGCTACACCTTC
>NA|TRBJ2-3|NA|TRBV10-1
CASSESVQGGTDTQYF
TGCGCCAGCAGTGAGTCGGTACAGGGGGGGACAGATACGCAGTATTTT
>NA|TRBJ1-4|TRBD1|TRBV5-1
CASSPGTGDFEKLFF
TGCGCCAGCAGCCCCGGGACAGGGGATTTTGAAAAACTGTTTTTT
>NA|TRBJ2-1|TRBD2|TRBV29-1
CSVLSRLARNEQFF
TGCAGCGTTCTTTCCAGACTAGCAAGGAATGAGCAGTTCTTC
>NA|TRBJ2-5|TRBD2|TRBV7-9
CASRVAGGPRSETQYF
TGTGCCAGCAGGGTAGCGGGGGGGCCGAGGTCGGAGACCCAGTACTTC
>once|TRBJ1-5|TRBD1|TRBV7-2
CASSSGTGKNSNQPQHF
TGTGCCAGCAGCTCCGGGACAGGGAAAAATAGCAATCAGCCCCAGCATTTT
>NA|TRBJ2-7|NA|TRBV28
CASSLWQDTDYEQYF
TGTGCCAGCAGTTTGTGGCAAGACACCGACTACGAGCAGTACTTC
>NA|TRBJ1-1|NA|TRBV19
CASRDTSNTEAFF
TGTGCCAGTAGAGACACCTCGAACACTGAAGCTTTCTTT
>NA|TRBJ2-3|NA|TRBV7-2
CAVGSTDTQYF
TGTGCCGTTGGCAGCACAGATACGCAGTATTTT